The clone carrying this TCR beta chain was counted many times. What it binds is unknown. The sample originates from a study of regulatory T cells in long-lasting Graves disease. As for the study in general: The study counted Graves' disease as persistent given over 5 years of antithyroid drugs and positive TSH receptor antibodies. Study-wide findings and caveats: When disease was persistent, TRBV28, TRBJ1-2 and TRBJ2-5 were the favored segments.

Time point indicated: persistent/refractory GD, antithyroid drugs over 5 years with positive TRAb. RNA extracted from PBMCs served as the sequencing template. V gave up 3 bases and J gave up 5 bases; unmatched junction bases: 8. The CDR3 contains 15 residues. The germline CDR1 and CDR2 sequences are LNHNV and YYDKDF (reference sequence). Through Arm-PCR of CDR3 regions and iRepertoire HTBI primers, TCR beta libraries were built. MiXCR, applied by TCRdb to the multiplex PCR reads, yields one record per CDR3 protein. The sample holds over 450,000 distinct CDR3 sequences, approximately 21% seen once. The chain combines TRBV15 with TRBJ2-5; the match to TRBD1 covers 8 bases. This sample comprised peripheral blood mononuclear cells (PBMCs), obtained when the disease was refractory, from a patient treated with antithyroid drugs. The sequence was collected from a female donor with Graves disease. The CDR3 reads CATSRRTGRSETQYF. The CDR3 coding sequence is TGTGCCACCAGCAGGAGGACAGGGCGATCGGAGACCCAGTACTTC.